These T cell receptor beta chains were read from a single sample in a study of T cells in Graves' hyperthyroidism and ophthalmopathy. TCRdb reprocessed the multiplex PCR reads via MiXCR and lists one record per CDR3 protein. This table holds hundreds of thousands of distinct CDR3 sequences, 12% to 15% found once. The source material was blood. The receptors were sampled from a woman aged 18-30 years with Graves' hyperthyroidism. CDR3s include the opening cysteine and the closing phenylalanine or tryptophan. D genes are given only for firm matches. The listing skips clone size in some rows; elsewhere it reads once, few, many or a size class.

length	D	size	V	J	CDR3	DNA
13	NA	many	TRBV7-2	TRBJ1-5	CASSLAPGQPQHF	TGTGCCAGCAGCTTAGCACCGGGCCAGCCCCAGCATTTT
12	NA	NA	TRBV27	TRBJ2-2	CASSLMRGELFF	TGTGCCAGCAGTTTAATGAGAGGGGAGCTGTTTTTT
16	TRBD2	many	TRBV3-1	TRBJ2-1	CASSQFFGRGYNEQFF	TGTGCCAGCAGCCAGTTTTTCGGGAGGGGGTACAATGAGCAGTTCTTC
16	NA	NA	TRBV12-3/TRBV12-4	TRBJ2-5	CASSFGGGRDQETQYF	TGTGCCAGCAGTTTCGGGGGCGGGAGAGACCAAGAGACCCAGTACTTC
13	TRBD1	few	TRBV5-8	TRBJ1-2	CASSSDREVGYTF	TGTGCCAGCAGCTCGGACAGGGAAGTTGGCTACACCTTC
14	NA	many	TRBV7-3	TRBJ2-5	CASSLGGDQETQYF	TGTGCCAGCAGCTTAGGCGGCGACCAAGAGACCCAGTACTTC
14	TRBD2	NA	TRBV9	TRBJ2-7	CASSGSGPGLEQYF	TGTGCCAGCAGCGGTAGCGGGCCCGGTTTAGAGCAGTACTTC
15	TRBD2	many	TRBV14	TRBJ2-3	CASSQVGAGGDTQYF	TGTGCCAGCAGCCAAGTCGGAGCGGGGGGAGATACGCAGTATTTT
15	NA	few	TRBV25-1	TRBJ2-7	CASSEAGIESYEQYF	TGTGCCAGCAGTGAGGCCGGGATTGAGAGTTACGAGCAGTACTTC
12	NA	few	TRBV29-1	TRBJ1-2	CSVIDLNYGYTF	TGCAGCGTTATCGACCTAAACTATGGCTACACCTTC
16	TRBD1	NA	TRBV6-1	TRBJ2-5	CASSGWDRGDQETQYF	TGTGCCAGCAGTGGATGGGACAGGGGTGACCAAGAGACCCAGTACTTC
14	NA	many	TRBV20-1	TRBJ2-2	CSAEQGTNTGELFF	TGCAGTGCTGAGCAGGGGACGAACACCGGGGAGCTGTTTTTT
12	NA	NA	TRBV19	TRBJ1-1	CASSIIRGEAFF	TGTGCCAGTAGTATAATAAGGGGTGAAGCTTTCTTT
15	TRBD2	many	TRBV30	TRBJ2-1	CAWSHGLVRYNEQFF	TGTGCCTGGAGCCATGGACTAGTTAGATACAATGAGCAGTTCTTC
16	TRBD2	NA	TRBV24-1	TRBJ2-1	CATSEGGRASYNEQFF	TGTGCCACCAGTGAGGGCGGGAGGGCCTCCTACAATGAGCAGTTCTTC
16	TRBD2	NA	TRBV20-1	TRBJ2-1	CSAVGLAPITYNEQFF	TGCAGTGCGGTGGGACTAGCACCGATTACCTACAATGAGCAGTTCTTC
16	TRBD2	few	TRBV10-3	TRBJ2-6	CAISGDYFSGANVLTF	TGTGCCATCAGTGGGGACTACTTCTCTGGGGCCAACGTCCTGACTTTC
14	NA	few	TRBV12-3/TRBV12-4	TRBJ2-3	CASSSPIGADTQYF	TGTGCCAGCAGTTCTCCCATTGGGGCCGATACGCAGTATTTT
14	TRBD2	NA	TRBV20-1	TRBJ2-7	CSARPSGSSYEQYF	TGCAGTGCTCGACCTAGCGGCAGCTCCTACGAGCAGTACTTC
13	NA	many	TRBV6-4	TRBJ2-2	CASSPSSTGELFF	TGTGCCAGCAGCCCTAGTAGCACCGGGGAGCTGTTTTTT
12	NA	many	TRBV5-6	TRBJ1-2	CASSLEGLVYTF	TGTGCCAGCAGCTTGGAAGGGCTGGTCTACACCTTC
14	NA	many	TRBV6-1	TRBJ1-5	CASSSAGGGQPQHF	TGTGCCAGCAGTTCCGCCGGTGGGGGTCAGCCCCAGCATTTT
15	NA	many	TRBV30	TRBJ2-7	CAWSEALPSSYEQYF	TGTGCCTGGAGTGAGGCCCTTCCCAGCTCCTACGAGCAGTACTTC
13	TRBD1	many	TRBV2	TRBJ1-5	CASWTGGNQPQHF	TGTGCCAGTTGGACAGGGGGAAATCAGCCCCAGCATTTT
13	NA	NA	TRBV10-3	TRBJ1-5	CAISQLEDQPQHF	TGTGCCATCAGCCAACTCGAGGATCAGCCCCAGCATTTT
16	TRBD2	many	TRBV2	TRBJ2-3	CASSKGAGGGTDTQYF	TGTGCCAGCAGCAAAGGAGCGGGAGGCGGCACAGATACGCAGTATTTT
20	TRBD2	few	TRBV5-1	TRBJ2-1	CASSLLGGGSGRLSYNEQFF	TGCGCCAGCAGCCTGCTGGGGGGAGGTAGCGGGAGGTTATCCTACAATGAGCAGTTCTTC
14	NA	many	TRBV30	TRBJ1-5	CAWSVPEFNQPQHF	TGTGCCTGGAGTGTACCGGAATTCAATCAGCCCCAGCATTTT
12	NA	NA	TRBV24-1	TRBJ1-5	CATSEHQGPQHF	TGTGCCACCAGTGAGCACCAAGGGCCCCAGCATTTT
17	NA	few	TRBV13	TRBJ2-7	CASSLSRAAPSSYEQYF	TGTGCCAGCAGCTTATCCCGCGCCGCGCCAAGCTCCTACGAGCAGTACTTC
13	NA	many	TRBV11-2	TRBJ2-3	CASSDGRADTQYF	TGTGCCAGCAGCGACGGCAGGGCGGATACGCAGTATTTT
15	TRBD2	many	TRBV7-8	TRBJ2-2	CASTSGRIMGGELFF	TGTGCCAGCACTAGCGGGAGAATAATGGGTGGGGAGCTGTTTTTT